The 30 T cell receptor beta chains presented below share a single source sample, sequenced in a study of blood T cell repertoires in COVID-19 (dated by TCRdb to the early 2020s). The library was prepared using the immunoSEQ multiplex PCR assay. The clones in this table, taken by TCRdb from immuneACCESS, are in-frame only. Not every clone is retained; where verified, under half of the shortfall comes from an unresolved V gene, and the cause of the rest is unknown. The sample profile shows 200,000 to 250,000 clones; 70% to 90% of them were found once. Jointly, the top ten make up less than 4% of the sample. Source material: peripheral blood. These receptor sequences come from a woman aged 25-40 years who had recovered from COVID-19.

The V and J genes are TRBV25-1 and TRBJ1-2, with 9 bases aligning to TRBD1. The germline V gene has CDR1 MGHDK and CDR2 SYGVNS. The CDR3 totals 14 residues. V lost 6 bases, J lost 7 bases, and 9 bases stayed unmatched. The CDR3 is CASRKQGANGGYTF. DNA of the CDR3: TGTGCCAGCAGGAAACAGGGGGCGAACGGTGGCTACACCTTC.

CDR3 bases: TGTGCCAGCAACGACAGGGGTGGCACAGATACGCAGTATTTT. Residues: CASNDRGGTDTQYF. The chain has TRBV6-5 and TRBJ2-3; TRBD1 matches at 8 bases. CDR1 is MNHEY and CDR2 is SVGAGI in the germline V gene. V shed 7 bases and J 1 base; nucleotides not matched to a gene: 4. The CDR3 runs 14 residues.

The V gene is TRBV6-5, the J gene TRBJ1-5; 7 bases match TRBD1. V dropped 3 bases and J dropped 4; count of bases not matched to a gene: 3. CDR1 and CDR2 from the germline V gene are MNHEY and SVGAGI. The CDR3 spans 14 residues. The CDR3 DNA reads as TGTGCCAGCAGTTATGGGACAGATAATCAGCCCCAGCATTTT. Protein product: CASSYGTDNQPQHF.

This chain uses TRBV2 with TRBJ2-5; 7 nucleotides line up with TRBD1. CDR1 and CDR2 from the germline V gene are SNHLY and FYNNEI. The length of the CDR3 is 13 residues. Trimming cost V 6 bases and J 2 bases; bases outside gene matches: 3. CDR3 region: CASRGQVQETQYF. CDR3 sequence (DNA): TGTGCCAGCAGAGGACAGGTACAAGAGACCCAGTACTTC.

DNA of the CDR3: TGTGCCAGCAGTGGGCTGGGACAGGGTAACACTGAAGCTTTCTTT. This sequence encodes CASSGLGQGNTEAFF. This rearrangement joins TRBV2 to TRBJ1-1; 9 bases align to TRBD1. The CDR3 covers 15 residues. Trimming took 4 bases from V and 2 from J; bases not matched to a gene: 5. The germline V gene encodes CDR1 SNHLY and CDR2 FYNNEI. Full variable domain (remainder filled in from reference TRBV2 and TRBJ1-1): EPEVTQTPSHQVTQMGQEVILRCVPISNHLYFYWYRQILGQKVEFLVSFYNNEISEKSEIFDDQFSVERPDGSNFTLKIRSTKLEDSAMYFCASSGLGQGNTEAFFGQGTRLTVV.

The CDR3 sequence: CASSFRPSRQDDSNQPQHF. The CDR3 nucleotides are TGTGCCAGCAGTTTTCGTCCCTCCCGACAGGATGATAGCAATCAGCCCCAGCATTTT. This chain connects TRBV27 to TRBJ1-5; D is possibly TRBD1 (6 bases). CDR3 length equals 19 residues. Germline loops: CDR1 MNHEY, CDR2 SMNVEV (reference sequence). The V end lost 3 bases, the J end lost 0 bases, and 21 bases lay between the germline ends.

The CDR3 reads CASSPLFPWRGVHNEQFF. CDR3 in DNA: TGTGCCAGCTCACCCCTATTCCCCTGGAGAGGAGTCCACAATGAGCAGTTCTTC. The chain combines TRBV18 with TRBJ2-1; no clear D gene. The CDR3 covers 18 residues. Germline V gives CDR1 KGHSH, CDR2 LQKENI. Deletions cut 3 bases from V and 5 bases from J, with 23 bases between.

The genes are TRBV4-1 and TRBJ1-3; D call uncertain. Germline V gene sequence: CDR1 MGHRA, CDR2 YSYEKL. V gave up 3 bases and J gave up 0 bases, with 12 bases separating them. The CDR3 spans 16 residues. The CDR3 loop reads CASSQAPGYSGNTIYF. DNA of the CDR3: TGCGCCAGCAGCCAGGCGCCGGGTTACTCTGGAAACACCATATATTTT.

This clone was seen just once. The chain uses TRBV6-2 or TRBV6-3 and TRBJ2-5; possibly TRBD1 for D (6 bases). Germline V CDR1 and CDR2: MNHEY, SVGEGT. The CDR3 has 16 residues. V dropped 5 bases and J dropped 5 bases, with 21 bases sitting between them. The CDR3 protein is CASSPVVRDNRETQYF. CDR3 in DNA: TGTGCCAGCAGTCCAGTGGTCCGGGACAATCGGGAGACCCAGTACTTC.

CDR3 residues: CAVSGTGRVEAGELFF. In DNA form, the CDR3 reads TGTGCCGTCTCCGGGACAGGGAGGGTCGAGGCCGGGGAGCTGTTTTTT. This chain joins TRBV10-3 and TRBJ2-2; 9 nucleotides align to TRBD1. V was pared by 11 bases and J by 6 bases, with 16 bases of the junction left unmatched. CDR1 is ENHRY and CDR2 is SYGVKD in the germline V gene. The CDR3 extends over 16 amino acids.

The V gene is TRBV4-3, the J gene TRBJ1-1, with D possibly being TRBD1 (6 bases). The germline CDR1 and CDR2 sequences are LGHNA and YSLEER. The V gene lost 4 bases and the J gene lost 4 bases, with 13 bases spanning the gap. The CDR3 is 14 amino acids. The CDR3 sequence is CASSLGLGATEAFF. The CDR3 bases are TGCGCCAGCAGCCTAGGTTTGGGGGCCACTGAAGCTTTCTTT.

This rearrangement joins TRBV5-1 to TRBJ2-1; 7 bases fit TRBD2. Looked up from germline, CDR1 is SGHRS and CDR2 is YFSETQ. The CDR3 extends over 15 amino acids. V dropped 0 bases and J dropped 2; count of bases not matched to a gene: 2. The CDR3 bases are TGCGCCAGCAGCTTGGGTCGGGGGGCCTACAATGAGCAGTTCTTC. Residues: CASSLGRGAYNEQFF. Full variable domain (outside the CDR3, taken from reference TRBV5-1 and TRBJ2-1): KAGVTQTPRYLIKTRGQQVTLSCSPISGHRSVSWYQQTPGQGLQFLFEYFSETQRNKGNFPGRFSGRQFSNSRSEMNVSTLELGDSALYLCASSLGRGAYNEQFFGPGTRLTVL.

The chain employs TRBV5-1 and TRBJ2-5, with TRBD2 matching 8 bases. Germline V gives CDR1 SGHRS, CDR2 YFSETQ. The CDR3 totals 15 residues. V lost 0 bases and J lost 5; bases outside the gene matches: 6. The CDR3 bases are TGCGCCAGCAGCTTGGCCGGGGGGGCGGATGAGACCCAGTACTTC. As protein: CASSLAGGADETQYF.

This clone was seen only once. The V and J genes are TRBV27 and TRBJ1-2, with D unclear. CDR1 MNHEY and CDR2 SMNVEV come from the germline V gene (reference sequence). Trimming shortened V by 6 bases and J by 8 bases, and 22 bases separated the two germline ends. The CDR3 has 15 amino acids. The CDR3 is CASSSSDGEGAGYTF. The CDR3 DNA is TGTGCCAGCAGCTCCTCGGACGGGGAAGGAGCCGGCTACACCTTC.

There are many counts of this clone. The J gene is TRBJ2-6, the V gene TRBV19; the D gene is possibly TRBD1 (5 bases). Per the germline V gene, CDR1 is LNHDA and CDR2 is SQIVND (reference sequence). V dropped 3 bases and J dropped 0 bases, with 9 bases sitting between them. This CDR3 spans 16 amino acids. This CDR3 reads CASSMLRGSGANVLTF. In DNA form, the CDR3 reads TGTGCCAGTAGTATGTTAAGGGGCTCTGGGGCCAACGTCCTGACTTTC.

This sequence joins TRBV12-3 or TRBV12-4 and TRBJ1-5; no firm D call. The V and J ends lost 5 bases and 9 bases respectively, with 11 bases between them. CDR3 length: 12 residues. The CDR3 loop reads CASSARYGPQHF. The CDR3 bases are TGTGCCAGCAGTGCCCGGTATGGGCCCCAGCATTTT.

This chain connects TRBV27 to TRBJ2-7; a possible D gene is TRBD1 (6 bases). V lost 4 bases and J 1 base, leaving 8 bases between the germline ends. The CDR3 runs to 13 residues. The germline gives CDR1 MNHEY, CDR2 SMNVEV (reference sequence). The CDR3 bases are TGTGCCAGCAGTTGGACAGAGTCCTACGAGCAGTACTTC. It yields the protein CASSWTESYEQYF.

CDR3 loop: CASSITLAFIETQYF. In DNA form, the CDR3 reads TGTGCCAGTAGTATTACTCTAGCGTTTATTGAGACCCAGTACTTC. This rearrangement joins TRBV19 to TRBJ2-5; D is perhaps TRBD2 (6 bases). Trimming took 3 bases from V and 5 from J, leaving 16 bases between them. Germline V lookup: CDR1 LNHDA, CDR2 SQIVND (reference sequence). The CDR3 runs 15 residues.

The chain recombines TRBV14 with TRBJ2-1, with D tentatively TRBD2 (6 bases). The CDR3 extends over 16 amino acids. Germline V gene data show CDR1 as SGHDN and CDR2 as FVKESK. Trimming cost V 4 bases and J 9 bases, with 22 bases left between them. DNA of the CDR3: TGTGCCAGCAGCCTCAGAGGAGTTGGGCAGGGAGGTGAGCAGTTCTTC. Translation: CASSLRGVGQGGEQFF.

V usage is TRBV5-1 and J usage is TRBJ1-6; D perhaps matches TRBD1 (6 bases). Trimming removed 1 base from V and 7 bases from J, with 24 bases in between. Germline V gene data show CDR1 as SGHRS and CDR2 as YFSETQ. This CDR3 is 19 amino acids long. CDR3 region: CASSLWSRGHGQGNSPLHF. CDR3 nucleotide sequence: TGCGCCAGCAGCTTGTGGTCTAGAGGGCACGGCCAGGGGAATTCACCCCTCCACTTT.

The chain has TRBV5-1 and TRBJ2-1; D might be TRBD1 (6 bases). V lost 4 bases and J 6 bases, leaving 17 bases between the germline ends. The CDR3 has 15 amino acids. CDR1 is SGHRS and CDR2 is YFSETQ in the germline V gene. CDR3 region: CASSPGHLGGNEQFF. The CDR3 region has the DNA TGCGCCAGCAGCCCGGGACACCTAGGAGGCAATGAGCAGTTCTTC.

This clone was found once. V and J are TRBV7-9 and TRBJ2-7; D may be TRBD1 (5 bases). V lost 8 bases, J lost 6 bases, and 11 bases lay in between. The V gene's germline CDR1 is SEHNR and CDR2 FQNEAQ (reference sequence). This CDR3 region has 11 residues. CDR3 DNA sequence: TGTGCCAGCGAAGGGGTTTCCGAGCAGTACTTC. This codes for CASEGVSEQYF.

This clone was counted once. The CDR3 DNA reads as TGTGCCAGCTCACCCTTGGGAGGGGGGAATCAGCCCCAGCATTTT. This translates into CASSPLGGGNQPQHF. The chain joins TRBV18 to TRBJ1-5; D possibly corresponds to TRBD1 (6 bases). V gave up 3 bases and J gave up 4 bases, with 13 bases separating them. Germline values: CDR1 KGHSH, CDR2 LQKENI. The CDR3 loop spans 15 amino acids.

The chain carries TRBV6-5 and TRBJ2-3; D is ambiguous. Germline values: CDR1 MNHEY, CDR2 SVGAGI. Trimming removed 6 bases at V and 10 bases at J, with 8 bases between. This CDR3 contains 10 residues. CDR3 nucleotides: TGTGCCAGCAGCGTATTCCCGCAGTATTTT. Translation: CASSVFPQYF.

The chain is built from TRBV19 and TRBJ2-7; 11 bases agree with TRBD1. The CDR3 spans 14 residues. CDR1 and CDR2 (germline): LNHDA, SQIVND (reference sequence). Trimming cost V 6 bases and J 5 bases; bases outside gene matches: 6. The CDR3 DNA sequence: TGTGCCAGTAGCAGGACAGGGGGCTTCCACGAGCAGTACTTC. Its protein product is CASSRTGGFHEQYF.

The J gene is TRBJ2-2, the V gene TRBV9; 8 bases are shared with TRBD2. This CDR3 has 18 amino acids. Trimming cost V 4 bases and J 0 bases; bases outside gene matches: 11. The germline V gene has CDR1 SGDLS and CDR2 YYNGEE. CDR3 DNA: TGTGCCAGCAGCACCCTCCGCGGGGGGACCGCGAACACCGGGGAGCTGTTTTTT. It is translated as CASSTLRGGTANTGELFF.

Here the CDR3 reads CASSIEQPGQGTLNTEAFF. The CDR3 region has the DNA TGTGCCAGTAGTATAGAGCAACCGGGACAGGGAACTCTGAACACTGAAGCTTTCTTT. J is TRBJ1-1 and V is TRBV19; 9 bases fit TRBD1. This CDR3 is built from 19 residues. Per germline, CDR1 LNHDA and CDR2 SQIVND (reference sequence). Trimming cost V 0 bases and J 0 bases; bases outside gene matches: 11.

This clone has a handful of counts. This chain joins TRBV12-3 or TRBV12-4 and TRBJ1-1; possibly TRBD1 for D (5 bases). This CDR3 contains 13 residues. V dropped 5 bases and J dropped 11 bases, with 18 bases sitting between them. In nucleotides, the CDR3 is TGTGCCAGCAGTCCCCGGCAGGGTTCAGAGGCTTTCTTT. Protein sequence: CASSPRQGSEAFF.

The rearrangement joins TRBV30 to TRBJ2-5, with 7 bases matching TRBD1. CDR3 length equals 14 residues. V lost 0 bases and J lost 7; bases outside the gene matches: 8. Germline V gene data show CDR1 as GTSNPN and CDR2 as SVGIG (reference sequence). CDR3 residues: CAWSVLEPGGTQYF. For the CDR3, the DNA is TGTGCCTGGAGTGTACTGGAGCCAGGGGGGACCCAGTACTTC. Together with reference TRBV30 and TRBJ2-5, the CDR3 gives the full variable domain: SQTIHQWPATLVQPVGSPLSLECTVEGTSNPNLYWYRQAAGRGLQLLFYSVGIGQISSEVPQNLSASRPQDRQFILSSKKLLLSDSGFYLCAWSVLEPGGTQYFGPGTRLLVL.

The chain uses TRBV6-2 or TRBV6-3 and TRBJ2-1; 8 positions agree with TRBD1. Germline lookup yields CDR1 MNHEY and CDR2 SVGEGT. The V segment lost 6 bases and the J segment 5 bases; nucleotides outside the gene matches: 12. This CDR3 has 16 amino acids. The CDR3 region is CASSPPGQGIDNEQFF. Here the CDR3 DNA reads TGTGCCAGCAGCCCTCCTGGACAGGGAATTGACAATGAGCAGTTCTTC.